The entry that follows covers one TCR beta chain sequence. The data were obtained in a study of shared clonotypes between healthy human individuals. The junction had 7 bases not matched to a gene; V was cut back by 7 bases and J by 1 base. CDR3 length: 14 residues. CDR1 and CDR2 from the germline V gene are SNHLY and FYNNEI. Each subset's genomic DNA was split evenly across several immunoSEQ plates. Repertoires were generated with immunoSEQ multiplex PCR, while TCRdb's copy carries only in-frame clones and drops some. This sample has hundreds of thousands of clones, with roughly 70% found just once. The TCR was taken from a woman in her thirties in good health. The sample comprised memory CD4+ T cells sorted from blood. Subset denoted: CD45RA-negative fraction. V and J are TRBV2 and TRBJ2-7; TRBD1 aligns across 7 bases. The CDR3 loop reads CASNRQGSSYEQYF. CDR3 nucleotide sequence: TGTGCCAGCAATAGACAGGGTAGTTCCTACGAGCAGTACTTC.